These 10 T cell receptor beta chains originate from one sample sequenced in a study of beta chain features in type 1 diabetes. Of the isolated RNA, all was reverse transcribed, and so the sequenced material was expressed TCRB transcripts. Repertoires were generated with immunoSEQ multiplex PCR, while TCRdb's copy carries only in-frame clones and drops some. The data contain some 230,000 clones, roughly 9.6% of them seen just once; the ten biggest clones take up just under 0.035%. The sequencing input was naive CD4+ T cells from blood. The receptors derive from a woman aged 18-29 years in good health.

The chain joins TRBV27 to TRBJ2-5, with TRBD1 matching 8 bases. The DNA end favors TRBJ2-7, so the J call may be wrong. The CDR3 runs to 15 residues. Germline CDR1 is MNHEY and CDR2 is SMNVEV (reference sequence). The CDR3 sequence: CASSPLVTGEHEQYF. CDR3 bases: TGTGCCAGCAGCCCCTTGGTGACAGGGGAACACGAGCAGTACTTC.

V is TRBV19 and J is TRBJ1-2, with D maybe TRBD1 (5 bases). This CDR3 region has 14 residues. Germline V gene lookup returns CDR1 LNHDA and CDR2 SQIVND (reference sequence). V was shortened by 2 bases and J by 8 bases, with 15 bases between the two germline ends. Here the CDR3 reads CASSISQTDRGYTF. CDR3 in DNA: TGTGCCAGTAGTATATCCCAGACAGATCGAGGCTACACCTTC.

The CDR3 protein is CATSRNSGGTEAFF. The CDR3 nucleotides are TGTGCCACCAGCAGAAACTCAGGGGGCACTGAAGCTTTCTTT. The chain couples TRBV15 to TRBJ1-1; 7 bases map to TRBD1. Germline assignment: CDR1 LNHNV and CDR2 YYDKDF (reference sequence). With 2 bases clipped from V and 4 bases from J, the junction kept 4 bases outside the gene matches. CDR3 length: 14 residues.

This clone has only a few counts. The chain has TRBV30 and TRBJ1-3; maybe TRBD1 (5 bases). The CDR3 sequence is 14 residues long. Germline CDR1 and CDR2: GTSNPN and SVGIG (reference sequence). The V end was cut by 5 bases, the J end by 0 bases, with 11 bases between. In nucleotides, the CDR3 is TGTGCCTGGGGGCAGGGACTCTCTGGAAACACCATATATTTT. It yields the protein CAWGQGLSGNTIYF.

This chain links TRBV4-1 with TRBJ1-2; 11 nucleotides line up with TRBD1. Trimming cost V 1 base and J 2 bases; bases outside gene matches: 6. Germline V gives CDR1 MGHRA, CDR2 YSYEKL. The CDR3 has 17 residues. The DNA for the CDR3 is TGCGCCAGCAGCCAAGGGACAGGGGGCCGTCTCAACTATGGCTACACCTTC. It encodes CASSQGTGGRLNYGYTF.

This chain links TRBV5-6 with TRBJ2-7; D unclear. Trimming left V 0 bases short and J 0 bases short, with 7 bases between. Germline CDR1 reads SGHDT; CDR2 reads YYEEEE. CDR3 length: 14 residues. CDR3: CASSLGGYSYEQYF. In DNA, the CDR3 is TGTGCCAGCAGCTTGGGCGGATACTCCTACGAGCAGTACTTC.

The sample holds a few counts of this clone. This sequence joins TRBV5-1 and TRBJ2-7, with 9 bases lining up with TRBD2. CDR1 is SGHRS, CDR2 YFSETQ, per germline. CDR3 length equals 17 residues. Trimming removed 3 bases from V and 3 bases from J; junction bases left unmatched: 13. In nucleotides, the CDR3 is TGCGCCAGCAGCTGGTCGGGACTAGCAAGAGTTGGCTACGAGCAGTACTTC. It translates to CASSWSGLARVGYEQYF.

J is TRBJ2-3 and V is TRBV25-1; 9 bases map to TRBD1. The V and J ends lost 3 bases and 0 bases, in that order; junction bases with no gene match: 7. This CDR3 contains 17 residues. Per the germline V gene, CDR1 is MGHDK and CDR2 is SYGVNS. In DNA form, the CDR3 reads TGTGCCAGCAGTGATCGGAGCGGGACAGGGAGCACAGATACGCAGTATTTT. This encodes CASSDRSGTGSTDTQYF.

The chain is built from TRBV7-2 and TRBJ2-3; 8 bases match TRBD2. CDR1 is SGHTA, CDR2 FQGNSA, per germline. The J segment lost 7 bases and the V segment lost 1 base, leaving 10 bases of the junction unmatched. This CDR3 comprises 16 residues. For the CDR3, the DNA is TGTGCCAGCAGCTTAGAGAGCGGGAGTGGCACTAATACGCAGTATTTT. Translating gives CASSLESGSGTNTQYF. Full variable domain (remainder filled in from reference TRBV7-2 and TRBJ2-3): GAGVSQSPSNKVTEKGKDVELRCDPISGHTALYWYRQSLGQGLEFLIYFQGNSAPDKSGLPSDRFSAERTGGSVSTLTIQRTQQEDSAVYLCASSLESGSGTNTQYFGPGTRLTVL.

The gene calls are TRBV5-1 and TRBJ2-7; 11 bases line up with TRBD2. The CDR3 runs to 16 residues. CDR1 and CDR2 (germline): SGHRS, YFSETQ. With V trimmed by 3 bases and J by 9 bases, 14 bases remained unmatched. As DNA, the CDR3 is TGCGCCAGCAGCTCGTTACTCCTAGCGGGGGGAGCTGGGCAGTACTTC. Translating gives CASSSLLLAGGAGQYF.